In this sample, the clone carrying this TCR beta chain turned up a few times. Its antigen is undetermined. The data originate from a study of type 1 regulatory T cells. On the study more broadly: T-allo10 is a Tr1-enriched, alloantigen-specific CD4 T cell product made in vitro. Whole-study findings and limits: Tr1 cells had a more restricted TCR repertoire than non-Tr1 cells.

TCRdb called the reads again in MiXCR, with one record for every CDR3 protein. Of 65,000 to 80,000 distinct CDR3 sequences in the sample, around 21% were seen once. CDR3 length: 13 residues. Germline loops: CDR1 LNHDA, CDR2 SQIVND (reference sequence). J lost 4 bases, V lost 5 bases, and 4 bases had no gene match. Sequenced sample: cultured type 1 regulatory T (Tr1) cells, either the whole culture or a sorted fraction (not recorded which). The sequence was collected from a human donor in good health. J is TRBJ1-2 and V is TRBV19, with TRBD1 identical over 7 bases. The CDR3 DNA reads TGTGCCAGTAGTGGGGGACAGTTCTATGGCTACACCTTC. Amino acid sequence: CASSGGQFYGYTF.